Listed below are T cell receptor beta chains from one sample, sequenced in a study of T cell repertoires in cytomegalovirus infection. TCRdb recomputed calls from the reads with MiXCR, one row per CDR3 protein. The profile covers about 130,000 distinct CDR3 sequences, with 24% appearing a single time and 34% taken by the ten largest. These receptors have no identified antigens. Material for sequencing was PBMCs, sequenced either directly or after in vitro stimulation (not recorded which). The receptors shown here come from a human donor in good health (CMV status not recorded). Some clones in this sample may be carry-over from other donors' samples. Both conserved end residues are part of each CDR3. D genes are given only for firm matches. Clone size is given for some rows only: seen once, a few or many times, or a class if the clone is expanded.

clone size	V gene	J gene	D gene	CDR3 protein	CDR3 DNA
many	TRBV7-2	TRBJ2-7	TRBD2	CASSRVAGSSYEQYF	TGTGCCAGCAGCCGTGTAGCGGGTAGCTCCTACGAGCAGTACTTC
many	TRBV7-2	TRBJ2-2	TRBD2	CASSPRLAGEINTGELFF	TGTGCCAGCAGCCCGAGACTAGCGGGAGAGATCAACACCGGGGAGCTGTTTTTT
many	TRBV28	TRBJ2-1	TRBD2	CASSYREDNEQFF	TGTGCCAGCAGTTACCGGGAGGACAATGAGCAGTTCTTC
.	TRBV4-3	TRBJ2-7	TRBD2	CASSQDLSGRTSYEQYF	TGCGCCAGCAGCCAAGATCTAAGCGGGAGGACCTCCTACGAGCAGTACTTC
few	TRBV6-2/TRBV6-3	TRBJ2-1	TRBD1	CASSQGQGSWDEQFF	TGTGCCAGCAGCCAGGGACAGGGAAGTTGGGATGAGCAGTTCTTC
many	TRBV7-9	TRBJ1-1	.	CAFQGASNTEAFF	TGTGCCTTCCAGGGAGCTTCGAACACTGAAGCTTTCTTT
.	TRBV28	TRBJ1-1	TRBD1	CASESPTGVLEAFF	TGTGCCAGCGAGTCCCCGACAGGGGTACTTGAAGCTTTCTTT
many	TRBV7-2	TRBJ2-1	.	CASSLSRRVGEQFF	TGTGCCAGCAGCTTATCAAGACGAGTCGGTGAGCAGTTCTTC
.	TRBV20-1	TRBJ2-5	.	CSATHQETQYF	TGCAGTGCAACACACCAAGAGACCCAGTACTTC
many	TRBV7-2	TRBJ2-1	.	CASSLLRYNEQFF	TGTGCCAGCAGCTTACTCAGATACAATGAGCAGTTCTTC
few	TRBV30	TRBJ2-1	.	CAWVREEYNEQFF	TGTGCCTGGGTCAGGGAGGAATACAATGAGCAGTTCTTC
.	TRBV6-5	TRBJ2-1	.	CASTTGNEQFF	TGTGCCAGCACCACCGGTAATGAGCAGTTCTTC
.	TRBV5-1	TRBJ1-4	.	CASSLEQPLATNEKLFF	TGCGCCAGCAGCTTGGAACAGCCCTTGGCAACTAATGAAAAACTGTTTTTT
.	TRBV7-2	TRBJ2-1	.	CASSLGAPDGRGFF	TGTGCCAGCAGCTTAGGAGCTCCGGACGGGAGAGGGTTCTTC
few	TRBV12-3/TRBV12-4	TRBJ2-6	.	CASSLDSGANVLTF	TGTGCCAGCAGTTTAGACTCTGGGGCCAACGTCCTGACTTTC
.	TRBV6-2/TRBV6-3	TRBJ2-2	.	CASSRWRGRGTGELFF	TGTGCCAGCAGTCGTTGGAGGGGGAGAGGCACCGGGGAGCTGTTTTTT
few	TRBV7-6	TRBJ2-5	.	CASSTFRPGQLQETQYF	TGTGCCAGCAGTACCTTTAGACCGGGACAACTCCAAGAGACCCAGTACTTC
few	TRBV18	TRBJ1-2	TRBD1	CASSPSRDSPSYTF	TGTGCCAGCTCACCTTCCCGGGACAGCCCTAGTTACACCTTC
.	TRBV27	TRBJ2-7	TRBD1	CASSPKDRGPQQYF	TGTGCCAGCAGTCCAAAGGACAGGGGTCCCCAGCAGTACTTC